This T cell receptor (beta chain) emerged from a study of shared clonotypes between healthy human individuals. Regarding the study as a whole: Unshared clonotypes carried lower generation probabilities than those common to all four donors. Sampling covered nothing but blood. Tissue TCR repertoires likely differ from those found in blood.

This CDR3 comprises 15 residues. V was clipped by 5 bases and J by 0 bases, with 14 bases between them. CDR1 and CDR2 from the germline V gene are MDHEN and SYDVKM. Concerning this clone itself: Antigen unknown. Other nucleotide sequences in the sample specify the same CDR3.

Original data processing: ImmunoSEQ supplied junction-only sequences lacking quality scores, so filtering was different. The data were produced by immunoSEQ multiplex PCR, yet TCRdb's version contains in-frame clones alone and is incomplete. That table is the source of V, J and clone size, and D and trimming were worked out from the DNA. The sample has roughly 2.2 million clones, over 90% seen once; the top ten hold 0.3% to 0.4%. CD4+ cells yielded CD45RA+ naive and CD45RA-negative memory subsets. The clonotype comes from a young man in good health. Some clones in this sample may be carry-over from other donors' samples. The chain combines TRBV28 with TRBJ2-7; D possibly corresponds to TRBD2 (6 bases). Sequenced input: naive CD4+ T cells from PBMCs. The subset is: CD45RA+ positively selected. The CDR3 bases are TGTGCCAGCAGTCCCGGGACTCCTAGCTCCTACGAGCAGTACTTC. Its protein product is CASSPGTPSSYEQYF.